This TCR beta chain comes out of a study of CD8+CD57+ T cells in acquired aplastic anemia (dated by TCRdb to 2017 to 2018). For the wider study: Extracted DNA from sorted CD4+ and CD8+ cells averaged 3.2 ug, ranging from roughly 0.19 to 27.4 ug. A CD8+CD57+ expansion meant a frequency higher than the mean frequency seen in healthy subjects. General findings and caveats noted by the study authors: About 28 CD8+ CDR3 sequences were found in both patients and controls but appeared to be highly expressed in patients and within the immunodominant clones of the patients. No significant difference in CD8+ Simpson's diversity was found between patients and healthy controls (P=0.060).

TCR beta VDJ combination and CDR3 sequence profiling used genomic DNA as the template. An Illumina HiSeq 2000 was used for TCR repertoire sequencing. In the original analysis: TRBV/TRBJ rearrangement plots, CDR3 size and DJ length profiles, and Simpson's diversity index were used to assess repertoires. The immunodominant clone was defined as the most abundant DNA sequence in deep sequencing data. CDR3 amino acid sequences were checked for sharing across subjects and were also compared against the VDJdb database and published repertoires. TCRdb's own reprocessing of the public reads used fastp at Q25 and MiXCR and kept productive beta chains. A single entry per CDR3 protein holds the most common genes and DNA from its merged rows. The V and J calls follow TCRdb's processing rather than the paper's. The sample table shows roughly 250,000 distinct CDR3 sequences, and around half are seen once. Jointly, the top ten make up about 7.8% of the sample.

At least ten counts were recorded for this clonotype. This clone's antigen is unknown. The sample holds no much larger clone one base away, and base qualities are not on file. CDR1 is given as KGHDR and CDR2 as SFDVKD, both from the germline V gene. Deletion took 8 bases off V and 2 bases off J, with a span of 8 bases between the germline ends. From cysteine to phenylalanine, the CDR3 is 12 amino acids long. The only DNA kept is the CDR3, 36 bases in frame from the first base. Patients chosen for sequencing had shown expansion of CD8+CD57+ cells by flow cytometry. Every patient had severe acquired aplastic anemia, diagnosed using the International Study of Aplastic Anemia and Agranulocytosis and Camitta criteria. At the time blood was sampled, none of the patients had received any therapy. In this study, sorted CD4+ and CD8+ T cells from the blood of healthy subjects and of severe aplastic anemia patients had their TCR repertoires deep-sequenced. Patients were enrolled in the USA under clinicaltrials.gov protocols 00001620, 01623167, 00001397, 00071045, 00081523 and 00961064. Ficoll-Paque density gradient centrifugation was used to isolate peripheral blood mononuclear cells. Before DNA extraction, CD4+ and CD8+ T cells were sorted by FACS or by magnetic beads.

Recombination connected TRBV24-1 to TRBJ1-2; no D gene call is confident. Sequenced sample: sorted CD4+, CD8+, or CD8+CD57+ T cells (not recorded which) from PBMCs. This clonotype was obtained from a human donor with aplastic anemia. The DNA sequence is given as TGTGCCACCACAGTCAGAAACTATGGCTACACCTTC. This encodes CATTVRNYGYTF.